These T cell receptor beta chains were read from a single sample in a study of T cells in Graves' hyperthyroidism and ophthalmopathy. In TCRdb, the multiplex PCR reads were re-called with MiXCR into one record per CDR3 protein. This table has around 620,000 distinct CDR3 sequences, 46% appearing once. The sample comprised peripheral blood or thyroid tissue (not recorded which). The receptors were sampled from an adult woman with Graves' disease, either hyperthyroidism or ophthalmopathy (not recorded which). Both conserved end residues are part of each CDR3. The D gene is left open where the match is weak. A clone size is listed for some rows: how often the clone was seen (once, few, many), or a class if it is expanded.

j_call: TRBJ1-1; clone_size: many; d_call: .; v_call: TRBV7-9; cdr3_nt: TGTGCCAACACCGAAACGGCCGGACTGAGAAACACTGAAGCTTTCTTT; cdr3_aa: CANTETAGLRNTEAFF
j_call: TRBJ2-7; clone_size: .; d_call: .; v_call: TRBV19; cdr3_nt: TGTGCCAGTAGTATGGGGACCTACGAGCAGTACTTC; cdr3_aa: CASSMGTYEQYF
j_call: TRBJ2-7; clone_size: .; d_call: TRBD2; v_call: TRBV15; cdr3_nt: TGTGCCACCAGCAGGTTTAGGACTAGCGGATTTTACTTC; cdr3_aa: CATSRFRTSGFYF
j_call: TRBJ1-1; clone_size: .; d_call: .; v_call: TRBV29-1; cdr3_nt: TGCAGCGTTGCCAGGGGAACCACGACTGAAGCTTTCTTT; cdr3_aa: CSVARGTTTEAFF
j_call: TRBJ1-5; clone_size: once; d_call: .; v_call: TRBV19; cdr3_nt: TGTGCCAGCGGTAGATTGGGGGCTTATAGCAATCAGCCCCAGCATTTT; cdr3_aa: CASGRLGAYSNQPQHF
j_call: TRBJ2-5; clone_size: .; d_call: .; v_call: TRBV10-3; cdr3_nt: TGTGCCATCAGTGAGTCGGGGGGGCTAGAGACCCAGTACTTC; cdr3_aa: CAISESGGLETQYF
j_call: TRBJ1-1; clone_size: many; d_call: .; v_call: TRBV5-1; cdr3_nt: TGCGCCAGCAGCGTGGACACAGCAATGAACACTGAAGCTTTCTTT; cdr3_aa: CASSVDTAMNTEAFF
j_call: TRBJ1-5; clone_size: .; d_call: TRBD1; v_call: TRBV25-1; cdr3_nt: TGTGCCCGGGACAGAGCTGGGGGTAGCAATCAGCCCCAGCATTTT; cdr3_aa: CARDRAGGSNQPQHF
j_call: TRBJ1-5; clone_size: few; d_call: .; v_call: TRBV28; cdr3_nt: TGTGCCAGCAGTTTTTCGGGTGCGCCCCAGCATTTT; cdr3_aa: CASSFSGAPQHF
j_call: TRBJ1-1; clone_size: many; d_call: .; v_call: TRBV11-2; cdr3_nt: TGTGCCAGCAGCTTAGCAGGGACAAGTTATACTGAAGCTTTCTTT; cdr3_aa: CASSLAGTSYTEAFF
j_call: TRBJ2-7; clone_size: many; d_call: TRBD2; v_call: TRBV10-3; cdr3_nt: TGTGCCATCAGTGAAGTCAGACTAGCGGGAGACCGGCAGTACTTC; cdr3_aa: CAISEVRLAGDRQYF
j_call: TRBJ2-5; clone_size: once; d_call: TRBD2; v_call: TRBV7-9; cdr3_nt: TGTGCCAGCAGCGCGGTAGCGGGGGTAGGGACCCAGTACTTC; cdr3_aa: CASSAVAGVGTQYF
j_call: TRBJ2-7; clone_size: .; d_call: .; v_call: TRBV5-1; cdr3_nt: TGCGCCAGCAGCTTGGCCGGGGGCAGGGCGGCCTACGAGCAGTACTTC; cdr3_aa: CASSLAGGRAAYEQYF
j_call: TRBJ2-5; clone_size: many; d_call: .; v_call: TRBV7-2; cdr3_nt: TGTGCCAGCAGCCTTTTCGGGGAGACCCAGTACTTC; cdr3_aa: CASSLFGETQYF
j_call: TRBJ2-2; clone_size: .; d_call: .; v_call: TRBV9; cdr3_nt: TGTGCCAGCAGCGTGAGCTCCGGGACTTTCACCGGGGAGCTGTTTTTT; cdr3_aa: CASSVSSGTFTGELFF
j_call: TRBJ2-7; clone_size: many; d_call: .; v_call: TRBV29-1; cdr3_nt: TGCAGCGTCCAGGACAGAACGCTTACCTACGAGCAGTACTTC; cdr3_aa: CSVQDRTLTYEQYF
j_call: TRBJ2-7; clone_size: many; d_call: .; v_call: TRBV11-2; cdr3_nt: TGTGCCAGCAGGCTAGGTTACGAGCAGTACTTC; cdr3_aa: CASRLGYEQYF